Shown below are 13 T cell receptor beta chains from a single sample sequenced in a study of blood T cell repertoires in COVID-19. This table comes from immunoSEQ multiplex PCR, and its TCRdb copy is limited to in-frame clones, with some not included. The repertoire holds 150,000 to 200,000 clones, with 81% as singletons. The sample taken for sequencing was peripheral blood. The source of these receptors is a woman aged 40 to 49 with COVID-19, enrolled during active disease.

The chain employs TRBV10-2 and TRBJ2-4; TRBD2 is a possible D gene (5 bases). CDR3 size: 16 residues. From germline, CDR1 is WSHSY and CDR2 SAAADI. Trimming left V 3 bases short and J 1 base short, with 13 bases between. The CDR3 nucleotides are TGCGCCAGCAGTGACCCCGCCCGGGATGCCAAAAACATTCAGTACTTC. It specifies CASSDPARDAKNIQYF.

This clone was seen a single time. The DNA of the CDR3 is TGTGCCAGCAGTCTTTCGACAGGCTTATACGAGCAGTACTTC. Translating it yields CASSLSTGLYEQYF. The chain couples TRBV27 to TRBJ2-7, with D possibly matching TRBD1 (6 bases). The CDR3 extends over 14 amino acids. Germline V lookup: CDR1 MNHEY, CDR2 SMNVEV (reference sequence). Deletions cut 5 bases from V and 4 bases from J, with 15 bases between.

V and J are TRBV4-1 and TRBJ1-1; 7 bases match TRBD1. The length of the CDR3 is 15 residues. Germline CDR1 is MGHRA and CDR2 is YSYEKL. The V gene end was trimmed by 0 bases and the J gene end by 2 bases; junction bases not matched to a gene: 3. The CDR3 loop reads CASSQEDRVNTEAFF. The CDR3 DNA reads as TGCGCCAGCAGCCAAGAAGACAGGGTTAACACTGAAGCTTTCTTT.

V usage is TRBV30 and J usage is TRBJ2-1; a possible D gene is TRBD1 (7 bases). Germline-derived CDR1 and CDR2 are GTSNPN and SVGIG (reference sequence). The CDR3 runs 13 residues. V shed 4 bases and J shed 10 bases, with 17 bases lying between them. DNA for the CDR3: TGTGCCTGGACAGGGGGGACCAACAGCGAGCAGTTCTTC. It specifies CAWTGGTNSEQFF.

This clone was observed a single time. This sequence joins TRBV27 and TRBJ2-3, with TRBD2 matching over 11 bases. The V gene's germline CDR1 is MNHEY and CDR2 SMNVEV (reference sequence). The V segment lost 4 bases and the J segment 6 bases; nucleotides outside the gene matches: 3. CDR3 length: 14 residues. The CDR3 loop reads CASSSLAGEDTQYF. The CDR3 coding sequence is TGTGCCAGCAGTTCACTAGCGGGAGAGGATACGCAGTATTTT.

This clone was picked up a small number of times. The chain links TRBV18 to TRBJ1-1, with D tentatively TRBD1 (5 bases). Germline-derived CDR1 and CDR2 are KGHSH and LQKENI. The CDR3 has 14 amino acids. Trimming stripped 2 bases from V and 4 bases from J, with 11 bases between. DNA of the CDR3: TGTGCCAGCTCACCATTGGACACCCTCACTGAAGCTTTCTTT. Translation: CASSPLDTLTEAFF. Drawing the rest from reference TRBV18 and TRBJ1-1, the complete variable domain is NAGVMQNPRHLVRRRGQEARLRCSPMKGHSHVYWYRQLPEEGLKFMVYLQKENIIDESGMPKERFSAEFPKEGPSILRIQQVVRGDSAAYFCASSPLDTLTEAFFGQGTRLTVV.

The chain joins TRBV5-4 to TRBJ2-4; TRBD2 aligns across 7 bases. Germline assignment: CDR1 SGHNT and CDR2 YYREEE (reference sequence). Unmatched junction bases numbered 6, after V lost 1 base and J lost 2 bases. The CDR3 consists of 16 residues. The CDR3 protein is CASSLWLADTKNIQYF. The DNA of the CDR3 is TGTGCCAGCAGCTTGTGGCTAGCGGACACCAAAAACATTCAGTACTTC.

V and J are TRBV6-5 and TRBJ2-2, with 9 nucleotides matching TRBD2. Germline CDR1 MNHEY, CDR2 SVGAGI. The V gene end was trimmed by 7 bases and the J gene end by 4 bases; junction bases not matched to a gene: 7. This CDR3 comprises 15 residues. The CDR3 DNA is TGTGCCAGCAAGGATCTAGCGGGAACCACCGGGGAGCTGTTTTTT. Amino acid sequence: CASKDLAGTTGELFF.

Many counts were recorded for this clone. J is TRBJ2-7 and V is TRBV4-1, with D perhaps TRBD1 (6 bases). CDR3 length: 13 residues. V was shortened by 8 bases and J by 4 bases, with 15 bases between the two germline ends. Per the germline V gene, CDR1 is MGHRA and CDR2 is YSYEKL. CDR3 DNA: TGCGCCAGCCGGGACACCGGGCGGTACGAGCAGTACTTC. Amino acid sequence: CASRDTGRYEQYF.

The V and J genes are TRBV7-9 and TRBJ2-7; possibly TRBD2 for D (5 bases). Germline CDR1 and CDR2: SEHNR and FQNEAQ (reference sequence). The CDR3 is made up of 15 amino acids. Trimming took off 1 base at V and 2 bases at J, with 12 bases between the two ends. The CDR3 spells CASSLGGDGAYEQYF. The CDR3 nucleotides read TGTGCCAGCAGCTTAGGTGGAGACGGGGCCTACGAGCAGTACTTC.

This chain connects TRBV15 to TRBJ2-5, with a possible D match to TRBD2 (6 bases). V was clipped by 2 bases and J by 1 base, with 8 bases between them. Per germline, CDR1 LNHNV and CDR2 YYDKDF (reference sequence). The CDR3 extends over 14 amino acids. This CDR3 reads CATSRRDFQETQYF. The DNA of the CDR3 is TGTGCCACCAGCAGACGGGACTTCCAAGAGACCCAGTACTTC.

The chain is built from TRBV3-1 (or the pseudogene TRBV3-2) and TRBJ2-5; tentative D call: TRBD1 (5 bases). This CDR3 is built from 15 residues. Trimming cost V 2 bases and J 2 bases, with 12 bases left between them. Germline assignment: CDR1 LGHDT and CDR2 YNNKEL (reference sequence). The CDR3 protein is CASSQQVRQQETQYF. The DNA for the CDR3 is TGTGCCAGCAGCCAACAAGTCCGACAGCAAGAGACCCAGTACTTC.

This clone was detected a few times. The rearrangement links TRBV6-5 to TRBJ1-2, with 8 bases identical to TRBD1. This CDR3 has 15 residues. The germline gives CDR1 MNHEY, CDR2 SVGAGI. Germline trimming cut 2 bases from V and 2 bases from J; bases unmatched to any gene: 4. The CDR3 DNA reads as TGTGCCAGCAGTTACCGGGACAGGCGAAACTATGGCTACACCTTC. Its translation is CASSYRDRRNYGYTF.